The sequence of this T cell receptor beta chain was determined in a study of CD8+CD57+ T cells in acquired aplastic anemia. Findings and caveats of the study: Patients and controls shared just under 30 CD8+ CDR3 sequences.

Sequencing involved patients with CD8+CD57+ cell expansion previously shown by flow cytometry. Every patient presented with severe acquired aplastic anemia. The TCR beta profiling, which covered VDJ combination and CDR3 sequence, was carried out using genomic DNA as the template. Each CDR3 protein is one row after TCRdb ran MiXCR on the reads. The sample includes 150,000 to 200,000 distinct CDR3 sequences, 48% of them seen just once. The table lists this clonotype with many counts. Its antigen is unknown. There are 10 residues in the CDR3. V gave up 2 bases and J gave up 5 bases, with 0 bases separating them. Germline V lookup: CDR1 MNHEY, CDR2 SVGEGT.

This TCR came from a human donor with aplastic anemia. The sample taken for sequencing was sorted CD4+, CD8+, or CD8+CD57+ T cells (not recorded which) from PBMCs. The gene calls are TRBV6-2 or TRBV6-3 and TRBJ1-1; unclear D gene. CDR3 nucleotides: TGTGCCAGCAGTTACACTGAAGCTTTCTTT. Protein: CASSYTEAFF.